A selection of T cell receptor beta chains follows, all from one sample in a study of cytomegalovirus exposure and HLA in healthy donors. Assay: immunoSEQ multiplex PCR; the TCRdb copy retains only in-frame clones and omits some. The table includes around 300,000 clones, under 80% detected once. Sequenced input: PBMCs. These receptor sequences come from a female donor in good health and CMV-seronegative. Each CDR3 is given with its conserved first and last residue. A D gene is named only where the DNA matches it firmly. Size is stated for part of the rows, as once, few or many counts, or as a class when the clone is expanded.

abundance | j_gene | d_gene | v_gene | CDR3aa | CDR3nt
- | TRBJ1-1 | - | TRBV2 | CASSEEKLSDGSMYTEAFF | TGTGCCAGCAGTGAAGAAAAACTCTCGGACGGGAGTATGTACACTGAAGCTTTCTTT
- | TRBJ1-4 | TRBD1 | TRBV19 | CASSSAGGANEKLFF | TGTGCCAGTAGTTCGGCAGGGGGTGCTAATGAAAAACTGTTTTTT
- | TRBJ2-5 | - | TRBV28 | CASSLDKQETQYF | TGTGCCAGCAGTTTAGACAAACAAGAGACCCAGTACTTC
- | TRBJ1-4 | TRBD1 | TRBV6-1 | CASILGQGNEKLFF | TGTGCCAGCATCTTGGGACAGGGTAATGAAAAACTGTTTTTT
- | TRBJ1-2 | - | TRBV14 | CASSQDSRGAGPLYGYTF | TGTGCCAGCAGCCAAGATAGTAGGGGCGCCGGCCCTCTCTATGGCTACACCTTC
- | TRBJ1-3 | - | TRBV7-9 | CSSSLAGSGNQNTIYF | TGTTCCAGCAGCTTAGCTGGGAGTGGGAATCAAAACACCATATATTTT
- | TRBJ2-7 | TRBD1 | TRBV7-9 | CASSRQGLAYEQYF | TGTGCCAGCAGCCGACAGGGCTTAGCCTACGAGCAGTACTTC
- | TRBJ1-4 | TRBD1 | TRBV6-1 | CASSGSGQGSEKLFF | TGTGCCAGCAGTGGTTCGGGACAGGGGTCTGAAAAACTGTTTTTT
- | TRBJ2-1 | TRBD2 | TRBV5-4 | CASSLFRLAGGYGEQFF | TGTGCCAGCAGCTTGTTTCGACTAGCGGGAGGATATGGTGAGCAGTTCTTC
- | TRBJ1-2 | - | TRBV7-8 | CASSLNTGNNGYTF | TGTGCCAGCAGCTTAAATACAGGGAATAATGGCTACACCTTC
- | TRBJ1-5 | - | TRBV9 | CASSVEGHSNQPQHF | TGTGCCAGCAGCGTAGAGGGGCATAGCAATCAGCCCCAGCATTTT
- | TRBJ2-2 | TRBD2 | TRBV5-4 | CASSSRTSGSLPGELFF | TGTGCCAGCAGCTCCAGGACTAGCGGGAGTCTTCCCGGGGAGCTGTTTTTT
- | TRBJ1-1 | - | TRBV6-6 | CASRNQRAKNTEAFF | TGTGCCAGCAGAAACCAGAGGGCCAAGAACACTGAAGCTTTCTTC
few | TRBJ1-1 | - | TRBV19 | CASSIARVAVQNTEAFF | TGTGCCAGTAGTATTGCCAGGGTTGCGGTTCAGAACACTGAAGCTTTCTTT
few | TRBJ2-7 | - | TRBV7-2 | CASSATYEQYF | TGTGCCAGCAGCGCTACCTACGAGCAGTACTTC
- | TRBJ2-5 | - | TRBV29-1 | CSVGRVEETQYF | TGCAGCGTTGGCAGGGTCGAGGAGACCCAGTACTTC
- | TRBJ2-7 | TRBD1 | TRBV29-1 | CSVETGTVPYEQYF | TGCAGCGTTGAAACCGGGACAGTACCCTACGAGCAGTACTTC
- | TRBJ2-7 | TRBD1 | TRBV5-6 | CASSFGGQGYEQYF | TGTGCCAGCAGCTTTGGGGGACAGGGCTACGAGCAGTACTTC
- | TRBJ1-1 | - | TRBV7-8 | CASSLVRITEAFF | TGTGCCAGCAGCTTAGTGCGGATCACTGAAGCTTTCTTT
few | TRBJ2-3 | TRBD1 | TRBV18 | CASNRDSFTDTQYF | TGTGCCAGCAACAGGGACAGCTTCACAGATACGCAGTATTTT
- | TRBJ2-3 | TRBD2 | TRBV2 | CASSREVVAQYF | TGTGCCAGCAGTCGGGAGGTCGTGGCGCAGTATTTT
- | TRBJ1-2 | - | TRBV6-1 | CASSEATRGHYGYTF | TGTGCCAGCAGTGAAGCGACACGAGGGCACTATGGCTACACCTTC
- | TRBJ1-4 | TRBD1 | TRBV28 | CASKVPGQGLHEKLFF | TGTGCCAGCAAGGTCCCGGGACAGGGACTGCATGAAAAACTGTTTTTT
once | TRBJ1-1 | - | TRBV27 | CASSLDGGATEAFF | TGTGCCAGCAGTCTAGACGGGGGGGCCACTGAAGCTTTCTTT
- | TRBJ1-2 | TRBD1 | TRBV5-1 | CASSSITVETGSQFNYGYTF | TGCGCCAGCAGCTCGATAACCGTCGAGACAGGGAGCCAATTCAACTATGGCTACACCTTC
- | TRBJ2-3 | TRBD2 | TRBV5-1 | CASSPGLAGPTDTQYF | TGCGCCAGCAGCCCCGGACTAGCGGGACCCACAGATACGCAGTATTTT
once | TRBJ2-5 | - | TRBV4-2 | CASSQGGAGGQGETQYF | TGTGCCAGCAGCCAAGGGGGTGCTGGGGGCCAAGGAGAGACCCAGTACTTC
few | TRBJ1-5 | TRBD1 | TRBV6-1 | CASSESGTAERSPQHF | TGTGCCAGCAGTGAATCTGGGACAGCCGAACGAAGTCCCCAGCATTTT
- | TRBJ2-2 | TRBD2 | TRBV7-9 | CSSSYGTSGLNTGELFF | TGTTCCAGCAGCTACGGGACTAGCGGCTTGAACACCGGGGAGCTGTTTTTT
- | TRBJ2-5 | - | TRBV15 | CATSRGPGETQYF | TGTGCCACCAGCAGAGGTCCCGGGGAGACCCAGTACTTC
- | TRBJ2-7 | - | TRBV7-9 | CASSLKSGSPYEQYF | TGTGCCAGCAGCCTAAAAAGCGGGTCCCCCTACGAGCAGTACTTC
- | TRBJ2-5 | TRBD2 | TRBV30 | CAWRLAGNQETQYF | TGTGCCTGGAGACTAGCGGGGAATCAAGAGACCCAGTACTTC